Below are 32 T cell receptor beta chains sequenced from a single sample in a study of T cells in Graves' hyperthyroidism and ophthalmopathy. RNA transcripts provided the source from which TCR beta CDR3 regions were amplified. The TCR CDR3 first-round RT-PCR relied on the HTBI primer set. MiXCR was run by TCRdb on the multiplex PCR reads, yielding one entry per CDR3 protein. The table lists nearly 600,000 distinct CDR3 sequences, more than 11% of them singletons. The sample taken for sequencing was blood. The receptors shown here come from a woman aged 25 to 45 with Graves' hyperthyroidism that later progressed to Graves' ophthalmopathy.

This clonotype was observed many times. V gene TRBV7-9 combines with J gene TRBJ2-5; 10 bases fit TRBD2. CDR1 is SEHNR and CDR2 is FQNEAQ in the germline V gene (reference sequence). V gave up 8 bases and J gave up 0 bases; unmatched junction bases: 6. The CDR3 has 15 amino acids. The DNA of the CDR3 is TGTGCCAGCGGAGGGACTAGCGAACACCAAGAGACCCAGTACTTC. It codes for CASGGTSEHQETQYF.

This clonotype was observed at least ten times. The chain uses TRBV6-1 and TRBJ1-5; TRBD1 is a possible D gene (5 bases). CDR1 MNHNS and CDR2 SASEGT come from the germline V gene. The CDR3 runs 15 residues. Deletions cut 5 bases from V and 7 bases from J, with 18 bases between. The CDR3 region is CASSWRQTGGQPQHF. The DNA of the CDR3 is TGTGCCAGCAGTTGGAGGCAGACGGGGGGACAGCCCCAGCATTTT.

The chain carries TRBV5-1 and TRBJ2-7, with a weak D call TRBD2 (5 bases). V was shortened by 0 bases and J by 2 bases, with 12 bases between the two germline ends. Germline CDR1 is SGHRS and CDR2 is YFSETQ. This CDR3 contains 15 residues. The CDR3 loop is CASSLGAVGTYEQYF. As DNA, the CDR3 is TGCGCCAGCAGCTTGGGAGCGGTCGGCACCTACGAGCAGTACTTC.

This clonotype was counted at least ten times. The genes are TRBV10-2 and TRBJ2-7, with 7 positions matching TRBD2. The germline CDR1 and CDR2 sequences are WSHSY and SAAADI. Germline trimming cut 6 bases from V and 5 bases from J; bases unmatched to any gene: 7. The length of the CDR3 is 13 residues. This CDR3 is CASSFLTSNEQYF. CDR3 nucleotide sequence: TGCGCCAGCAGCTTCTTGACTAGCAACGAGCAGTACTTC.

This clonotype was detected only a few times. The chain has TRBV12-3 or TRBV12-4 and TRBJ1-1, with D perhaps matching TRBD1 (6 bases). V lost 6 bases to trimming and J lost 0 bases, with 20 bases between them. The CDR3 covers 17 residues. The CDR3 sequence: CASSSMRPGTLNTEAFF. CDR3 coding DNA: TGTGCCAGCAGCTCAATGCGACCCGGGACACTGAACACTGAAGCTTTCTTT.

Many counts were recorded for this clonotype. The genes are TRBV28 and TRBJ2-5; D remains unclear. The CDR3 runs 14 residues. Germline V lookup: CDR1 MDHEN, CDR2 SYDVKM. V lost 4 bases to trimming and J lost 5 bases, with 14 bases between them. The CDR3 DNA is TGTGCCAGCAGTTCCTTTGGCAGTCCCGAGACCCAGTACTTC. The encoded protein is CASSSFGSPETQYF.

The table lists this clonotype with many counts. In nucleotides, the CDR3 is TGTGCCAGCAGAGACTGGACTGGAGAAGAGACCCAGTACTTC. Amino acids: CASRDWTGEETQYF. The chain combines TRBV3-1 with TRBJ2-5; D may be TRBD2 (5 bases). Trimming took off 6 bases at V and 3 bases at J, with 14 bases between the two ends. The CDR3 is made up of 14 amino acids. From germline, CDR1 is LGHDT and CDR2 YNNKEL (reference sequence).

This clonotype was counted many times. V is TRBV5-6 and J is TRBJ2-3; 9 bases fit TRBD2. The CDR3 loop spans 16 amino acids. The germline V gene encodes CDR1 SGHDT and CDR2 YYEEEE. The V segment lost 0 bases and the J segment 2 bases; nucleotides outside the gene matches: 4. The CDR3 DNA is TGTGCCAGCAGCTTGGTAGCGGGAGCTAACACAGATACGCAGTATTTT. Protein: CASSLVAGANTDTQYF.

This clonotype was picked up a small number of times. A read error may be the cause here, since a much bigger clone is one base away. In this CDR3 the conserved last residue, phenylalanine or tryptophan, is missing, so a read error is likely. The genes are TRBV11-2 and TRBJ1-2, with D possibly TRBD1 on 5 matching bases. The germline V gene encodes CDR1 SGHAT and CDR2 FQNNGV. CDR3 length equals 14 residues. V was trimmed by 3 bases and J by 2 bases, leaving 10 bases between them. The CDR3 reads CASSFSGANYGYTV. CDR3 coding DNA: TGTGCCAGCAGCTTTTCCGGGGCGAACTATGGCTACACCGTC.

This clonotype has ten or more counts. The V gene is TRBV20-1, the J gene TRBJ1-2; 7 bases line up with TRBD1. The J segment lost 5 bases and the V segment lost 7 bases, leaving 13 bases of the junction unmatched. Per the germline V gene, CDR1 is DFQATT and CDR2 is SNEGSKA (reference sequence). The CDR3 length is 14 residues. This CDR3 is CSVIAGTDVYGYTF. As DNA, the CDR3 is TGCAGTGTTATAGCTGGGACAGACGTTTATGGCTACACCTTC.

On this clonotype: This may be a read error, as it is one base from a much larger clone. This rearrangement joins TRBV7-2 to TRBJ2-3; 7 nucleotides align to TRBD2. Germline V lookup: CDR1 SGHTA, CDR2 FQGNSA. This CDR3 has 15 amino acids. CDR3: CVSSLAGQKTDTQYF. The CDR3 nucleotides read TGTGTCAGCAGCTTAGCGGGCCAAAAGACAGATACGCAGTATTTT. The entire variable domain, with the rest obtained from reference TRBV7-2 and TRBJ2-3, is as follows: GAGVSQSPSNKVTEKGKDVELRCDPISGHTALYWYRQSLGQGLEFLIYFQGNSAPDKSGLPSDRFSAERTGGSVSTLTIQRTQQEDSAVYLCVSSLAGQKTDTQYFGPGTRLTVL.

This clonotype has more than one count but fewer than ten. The chain combines TRBV3-1 with TRBJ2-7; perhaps TRBD2 as D (6 bases). This CDR3 has 14 residues. The germline gives CDR1 LGHDT, CDR2 YNNKEL (reference sequence). V shed 1 base and J shed 0 bases, with 7 bases lying between them. The chain's CDR3 is CASSQVAASYEQYF. The CDR3 bases are TGTGCCAGCAGCCAAGTAGCGGCCTCCTACGAGCAGTACTTC.

This sequence joins TRBV24-1 and TRBJ2-5, with 9 bases aligning to TRBD1. Germline assignment: CDR1 KGHDR and CDR2 SFDVKD. V shed 12 bases, J shed 5 bases, and the junction held 12 bases outside the gene matches. CDR3 length equals 14 residues. CDR3 nucleotide sequence: TGTGCCGCCCAGGGACAGGGTAGGTTGGAGACCCAGTACTTC. Translation gives CAAQGQGRLETQYF.

This clonotype came up a few times. The gene calls are TRBV6-1 and TRBJ1-1; D ambiguous. Per germline, CDR1 MNHNS and CDR2 SASEGT. Trimming removed 8 bases at V and 1 base at J, with 11 bases between. The CDR3 loop spans 13 amino acids. CDR3 nucleotides: TGTGCCAGCCGGGGTAGTGGGAACACTGAAGCTTTCTTT. Its protein is CASRGSGNTEAFF.

Comments on this clonotype: Relative to the germline gene, one junction end is altered; a read error may explain this. The V and J genes are TRBV11-2 and TRBJ2-7; TRBD2 agrees at 8 bases. The CDR3 totals 15 residues. Per germline, CDR1 SGHAT and CDR2 FQNNGV. The CDR3 DNA reads as TGCGCCAGCAGCCAAGATAGCGGGATCACCTACGAGCAGTACTTC. Amino acids: CASSQDSGITYEQYF.

This clonotype came up many times. The genes are TRBV7-8 and TRBJ2-4, with no clear D. CDR3 length: 16 amino acids. The germline V and J ends were trimmed by 3 bases and 0 bases, with 12 bases remaining between them. Germline CDR1 is SGHVS and CDR2 is FQNEAQ. CDR3 bases: TGTGCCAGCAGCTTTCAGGCAGTTGTAGCCAAAAACATTCAGTACTTC. The encoded protein is CASSFQAVVAKNIQYF.

In this sample, this clonotype turned up a few times. This chain links TRBV5-1 with TRBJ1-3, with D unresolved. Trimming cost V 5 bases and J 0 bases, with 9 bases left between them. CDR1 and CDR2 from the germline V gene are SGHRS and YFSETQ. CDR3 length: 14 amino acids. CDR3 in DNA: TGCGCCAGCAGTACCGCCAACTCTGGAAACACCATATATTTT. It codes for CASSTANSGNTIYF.

This clonotype came up many times. The chain employs TRBV2 and TRBJ2-1; tentatively, D is TRBD2 (6 bases). This CDR3 has 12 residues. The germline V gene encodes CDR1 SNHLY and CDR2 FYNNEI. V lost 8 bases and J lost 12, with 17 bases in between. The CDR3 nucleotides are TGTGCCAGCCCCTCCGGGAGCAGGACGCAGTTCTTC. This codes for CASPSGSRTQFF. The variable domain in full, completed from reference TRBV2 and TRBJ2-1, reads EPEVTQTPSHQVTQMGQEVILRCVPISNHLYFYWYRQILGQKVEFLVSFYNNEISEKSEIFDDQFSVERPDGSNFTLKIRSTKLEDSAMYFCASPSGSRTQFFGPGTRLTVL.

Comment on this clonotype: One junction end disagrees with the germline gene, perhaps due to a read error. This chain links TRBV2 with TRBJ2-5; D unclear. CDR3 length: 13 amino acids. Germline values: CDR1 SNHLY, CDR2 FYNNEI. CDR3 nucleotides: TGTGCCAGAAGTGGTAGGCAGCCAACGAACCCGTACTTC. Encoded protein: CARSGRQPTNPYF.

The sample holds many counts of this clonotype. The gene calls are TRBV28 and TRBJ2-7; 7 bases align to TRBD2. V lost 6 bases to trimming and J lost 5 bases; unmatched junction nucleotides: 13. CDR1 and CDR2 (germline): MDHEN, SYDVKM. The CDR3 has 15 residues. The CDR3 is CASRSGTTYPNEQYF. CDR3 in DNA: TGTGCCAGCAGATCCGGGACTACCTATCCTAACGAGCAGTACTTC.

This chain connects TRBV6-1 to TRBJ2-1; 11 nucleotides agree with TRBD1. The CDR3 runs to 14 residues. Trimming removed 10 bases from V and 8 bases from J; junction bases left unmatched: 10. Germline V CDR1 and CDR2: MNHNS, SASEGT. The CDR3 region has the DNA TGTGCCACCACCCCGGGACAGGGGGTCCATGAGCAGTTCTTC. It translates to CATTPGQGVHEQFF.

This clonotype came up a few times. The gene calls are TRBV28 and TRBJ1-2, with TRBD1 as a possible D gene (6 bases). CDR3 size: 15 residues. Germline CDR1 and CDR2: MDHEN and SYDVKM. V was pared by 3 bases and J by 4 bases, with 15 bases between. The chain's CDR3 is CASSFRGAQGYGYTF. CDR3 DNA: TGTGCCAGCAGTTTCCGGGGGGCGCAGGGCTATGGCTACACCTTC.

This clonotype was seen at least ten times. The rearrangement uses TRBV24-1 and TRBJ2-1; 9 bases line up with TRBD2. Germline V lookup: CDR1 KGHDR, CDR2 SFDVKD. Trimming took 5 bases from V and 7 from J; bases not matched to a gene: 8. The CDR3 loop spans 15 amino acids. Written as DNA, the CDR3 is TGTGCCACCAGTGGGACTAGCGCCGTCTCAAATGAGCAGTTCTTC. This translates into CATSGTSAVSNEQFF.

V and J are TRBV7-3 and TRBJ1-1; D gene ambiguous. The CDR3 sequence is 15 residues long. In germline, CDR1 is SGHTA, CDR2 FQGTGA. The V end was cut by 9 bases, the J end by 0 bases, with 17 bases between. The CDR3 region has the DNA TGTGCCAGGAGCCCAGGCGGGGAACTGAACACTGAAGCTTTCTTT. Protein product: CARSPGGELNTEAFF.

The chain uses TRBV27 and TRBJ1-1; maybe TRBD1 (5 bases). V was pared by 5 bases and J by 3 bases, with 16 bases between. CDR1 is MNHEY and CDR2 is SMNVEV in the germline V gene (reference sequence). The CDR3 extends over 15 amino acids. CDR3 loop: CASSPYPTVYTEAFF. For the CDR3, the DNA is TGTGCCAGCAGTCCCTACCCGACAGTCTACACTGAAGCTTTCTTT.

In its sample, this clonotype was seen many times. This chain uses TRBV20-1 with TRBJ2-3; maybe TRBD2 (6 bases). The CDR3 consists of 15 residues. CDR1 and CDR2 (germline): DFQATT, SNEGSKA (reference sequence). V lost 1 base to trimming and J lost 1 base, with 12 bases between them. CDR3 sequence reads: CSARGPRDGTDTQYF. In DNA form, the CDR3 reads TGCAGTGCTAGAGGCCCGCGGGACGGCACAGATACGCAGTATTTT.

This rearrangement joins TRBV2 to TRBJ2-1; unclear D gene. The CDR3 covers 13 residues. The V and J ends lost 8 bases and 3 bases respectively, with 11 bases between them. The germline V gene has CDR1 SNHLY and CDR2 FYNNEI. The CDR3: CASLGSNYNEQFF. As DNA, the CDR3 is TGTGCCAGCTTAGGGTCTAACTACAATGAGCAGTTCTTC.

This clonotype has at least ten counts. This rearrangement joins TRBV2 to TRBJ2-7; D is unclear. CDR1 is SNHLY, CDR2 FYNNEI, per germline. This CDR3 contains 11 residues. Trimming removed 7 bases from V and 3 bases from J, with 7 bases in between. Here the CDR3 reads CASIWNYEQYF. The CDR3 DNA follows: TGTGCCAGCATTTGGAACTACGAGCAGTACTTC. The full variable domain, with the rest looked up from reference TRBV2 and TRBJ2-7, is EPEVTQTPSHQVTQMGQEVILRCVPISNHLYFYWYRQILGQKVEFLVSFYNNEISEKSEIFDDQFSVERPDGSNFTLKIRSTKLEDSAMYFCASIWNYEQYFGPGTRLTVT.

A remark on this clonotype: Given a much more abundant clone one base away, this may be a read error. The V gene is TRBV5-4, the J gene TRBJ2-5; 12 bases are a match to TRBD2. Germline CDR1 and CDR2: SGHNT and YYREEE (reference sequence). This CDR3 is 15 amino acids long. CDR3 region: CASSPGLAGKETHYF. The DNA for the CDR3 is TGTGCCAGCAGCCCCGGACTAGCGGGGAAAGAGACCCACTACTTC.

V is TRBV28 and J is TRBJ2-1; 16 bases align to TRBD2. Germline lookup yields CDR1 MDHEN and CDR2 SYDVKM. The CDR3 totals 18 residues. J was trimmed by 5 bases and V by 6 bases; bases with no gene match: 10. The CDR3 coding sequence is TGTGCCAGCAGGGGCAGGGGACTAGCGGGAGGGGCCGACAATGAGCAGTTCTTC. Its translation: CASRGRGLAGGADNEQFF.

This clonotype was seen repeatedly, ten times or more. The chain couples TRBV19 to TRBJ2-3, with 8 bases aligning to TRBD1. The CDR3 length is 18 residues. The germline CDR1 and CDR2 sequences are LNHDA and SQIVND (reference sequence). Unmatched junction bases numbered 17, after V lost 3 bases and J lost 6 bases. CDR3 protein: CASSISGTGLLRGDTQYF. The CDR3 nucleotides read TGTGCCAGTAGTATCTCTGGGACAGGCCTGCTGCGTGGGGATACGCAGTATTTT.

This clonotype showed up many times. The chain is built from TRBV12-3 or TRBV12-4 and TRBJ1-5; D call uncertain. V lost 6 bases, J lost 3 bases, and 9 bases lay in between. This CDR3 contains 13 residues. CDR3 region: CASSLVANQPQHF. The CDR3, as DNA: TGTGCCAGCAGCTTGGTGGCCAATCAGCCCCAGCATTTT.